These 12 T cell receptor beta chains were all obtained from the same sample, sequenced in a study of OX40 agonist ivuxolimab in advanced cancers. Sequencing was performed with immunoSEQ multiplex PCR; in TCRdb, only in-frame clones are kept and a portion is missing. The sample lists around 67,000 clones, nearly 90% occurring once. The material was CD4+ or CD8+ T cells sorted from blood, obtained in a trial of the OX40 agonist ivuxolimab. The receptor source for this set is an adult with an advanced solid tumor such as melanoma, head and neck, liver or kidney cancer.

The chain couples TRBV29-1 to TRBJ1-1, with a possible D match to TRBD1 (5 bases). Per germline, CDR1 SQVTM and CDR2 ANQGSEA. This CDR3 comprises 13 residues. V gave up 6 bases and J gave up 1 base, with 12 bases separating them. The DNA of the CDR3 is TGCAGCGTCCAGTGGGGACCGAACACTGAAGCTTTCTTT. Amino acid sequence: CSVQWGPNTEAFF.

The rearrangement uses TRBV18 and TRBJ1-1; possible D gene TRBD1, 5 bases. CDR3 size: 14 residues. V lost 2 bases to trimming and J lost 7 bases, with 14 bases between them. CDR1 and CDR2 (germline): KGHSH, LQKENI. The CDR3, as DNA: TGTGCCAGCTCACCAAGGGACCTCCCAAGTGAAGCTTTCTTT. This sequence encodes CASSPRDLPSEAFF.

The chain joins TRBV7-3 to TRBJ2-7; TRBD2 agrees at 12 bases. Germline values: CDR1 SGHTA, CDR2 FQGTGA. Trimming cost V 5 bases and J 2 bases; bases outside gene matches: 4. There are 15 residues in the CDR3. CDR3 sequence reads: CASSPGLAGTYEQYF. CDR3 sequence (DNA): TGTGCCAGCAGCCCCGGACTAGCGGGAACCTACGAGCAGTACTTC.

Points on this clone: This sample includes further DNA sequences coding for the same CDR3. Written as DNA, the CDR3 is TGTGCCAGCACACAGGGGAGAACTGAAGCTTTCTTT. Protein: CASTQGRTEAFF. This sequence joins TRBV6-6 and TRBJ1-1, with 7 nucleotides matching TRBD1. The CDR3 consists of 12 residues. Germline V gene data show CDR1 as MNHNY and CDR2 as SVGAGI (reference sequence). V trimming: 7 bases; J trimming: 5 bases; junction bases outside the gene matches: 4.

The V gene is TRBV18, the J gene TRBJ1-6; perhaps TRBD1 as D (5 bases). Per the germline V gene, CDR1 is KGHSH and CDR2 is LQKENI. V dropped 4 bases and J dropped 8 bases, with 15 bases sitting between them. This CDR3 contains 15 residues. CDR3 residues: CASSHSPGMDSPLHF. In DNA form, the CDR3 reads TGTGCCAGCTCACATTCTCCAGGGATGGATTCACCCCTCCACTTT.

This clone was picked up one time. This chain connects TRBV15 to TRBJ2-7; D may be TRBD1 (6 bases). V was cut by 1 base and J by 3 bases, with 7 bases left in between. Germline CDR1 and CDR2: LNHNV and YYDKDF (reference sequence). The CDR3 length is 13 residues. CDR3 residues: CATSRGDNYEQYF. The CDR3 coding sequence is TGTGCCACCAGCAGAGGGGACAACTACGAGCAGTACTTC. The whole variable domain, filled in from reference TRBV15 and TRBJ2-7, reads DAMVIQNPRYQVTQFGKPVTLSCSQTLNHNVMYWYQQKSSQAPKLLFHYYDKDFNNEADTPDNFQSRRPNTSFCFLDIRSPGLGDTAMYLCATSRGDNYEQYFGPGTRLTVT.

The chain couples TRBV10-2 to TRBJ2-7; 9 bases map to TRBD2. The CDR3 contains 14 residues. Trimming removed 7 bases from V and 2 bases from J; junction bases left unmatched: 6. Germline V gene data show CDR1 as WSHSY and CDR2 as SAAADI. The CDR3 DNA reads as TGCGCCAGCAAAGTAGTAGCGGGGGCCTACGAGCAGTACTTC. It specifies CASKVVAGAYEQYF.

This clone appeared a single time. CDR3 nucleotides: TGTGCCAGCAGCTTCTCGAACACTGAAGCTTTCTTT. This encodes CASSFSNTEAFF. The V gene is TRBV7-9, the J gene TRBJ1-1, with unresolved D. Deletions cut 3 bases from V and 1 base from J, with 3 bases between. This CDR3 spans 12 amino acids. CDR1 and CDR2 (germline): SEHNR, FQNEAQ (reference sequence).

CDR3 in DNA: TGTGCCAGCAGTTCACAGGGGTTGTCCTACGAGCAGTACTTC. It codes for CASSSQGLSYEQYF. The J gene is TRBJ2-5, the V gene TRBV27; 7 bases map to TRBD1. The DNA end lines up better with TRBJ2-7; the J call may be wrong. CDR1 and CDR2 (germline): MNHEY, SMNVEV (reference sequence). The CDR3 sequence is 14 residues long.

The chain couples TRBV19 to TRBJ1-5; weak D call: TRBD1 (6 bases). The CDR3 has 16 amino acids. Trimming took 6 bases from V and 4 from J, leaving 19 bases between them. Germline CDR1 reads LNHDA; CDR2 reads SQIVND (reference sequence). The chain's CDR3 is CASSQDSRRMNQPQHF. The CDR3 nucleotides read TGTGCCAGTAGCCAGGACAGTCGGCGAATGAATCAGCCCCAGCATTTT.

J is TRBJ2-7 and V is TRBV20-1; the D is unclear. V lost 2 bases, J lost 1 base, and 3 bases lay in between. Germline CDR1 and CDR2: DFQATT and SNEGSKA (reference sequence). This CDR3 has 11 residues. Here the CDR3 reads CSARRSYEQYF. Here the CDR3 DNA reads TGCAGTGCTAGACGTTCCTACGAGCAGTACTTC.

This chain connects TRBV7-9 to TRBJ1-1; D is possibly TRBD1 (5 bases). Germline loops: CDR1 SEHNR, CDR2 FQNEAQ (reference sequence). The ends were cut back, 5 bases at V and 3 bases at J, with 10 bases in the middle. This CDR3 region has 13 residues. CDR3: CASSPGRDTEAFF. The CDR3, as DNA: TGTGCCAGCAGCCCGGGCAGGGACACTGAAGCTTTCTTT. Complete variable domain (other parts from reference TRBV7-9 and TRBJ1-1): DTGVSQNPRHKITKRGQNVTFRCDPISEHNRLYWYRQTLGQGPEFLTYFQNEAQLEKSRLLSDRFSAERPKGSFSTLEIQRTEQGDSAMYLCASSPGRDTEAFFGQGTRLTVV.